The T cell receptor (beta chain) described here comes from a study of read filtering for tumor transcriptome and immune sequencing (dated by TCRdb to about 2020). Regarding the research as a whole: The cohort was composed of 17 male and 11 to 15 female patients, with a mean age of about 65 years and an age range of about 47 to 80. By revised international staging, fewer than ten patients were R-ISS I, over 15 were R-ISS II and more than five were R-ISS III. After DNase treatment, whole-transcriptome libraries were prepared with the TruSeq RNA Access Library Prep Kit. Per sample, about 4.05 to 10.27 million TCR-region mapped reads were obtained with IR-seq, compared with only roughly 85 to 1,300 with RNA-seq. Using the same bone marrow samples, the study compared TCR repertoires obtained by targeted immune repertoire sequencing with those obtained by bulk whole-transcriptome sequencing. One main goal was a read-filtering strategy for immune repertoire data, in particular deciding whether clonotypes backed by only one read should be removed.

There are a few counts of this clonotype. Its specific antigen is unknown. One junction end disagrees with the germline gene, perhaps due to a read error. Bone marrow was sampled from every patient at the time of active disease. Isolation of bone marrow mononuclear cells was performed by Ficoll-Hypaque density gradient centrifugation. To remove myeloma plasma cells, the cells were labeled with CD138 magnetic microbeads on a MACS separator, and CD138-negative cells were then collected by negative selection. Flow cytometry with CD138 antibodies on an Attune NxT was used to check how pure the isolated cells were. Total RNA was extracted using TRIzol reagent and was quantified on a NanoDrop spectrophotometer. For each patient, the CD138-negative bone marrow sample underwent paired RNA-seq and IR-seq. The Immunoverse kit was used to build TCR libraries from roughly 440 ng RNA, with molecular barcoded adaptors covering alpha/delta and beta/gamma chains. TCR library preparation used the same RNA that was used for transcriptome sequencing. Sequencing of the TCR libraries was done on an Illumina HiSeq 4000 with 2 x 150 cycles. Processing in the source paper ran as follows. MiXCR aligned TCR reads to human V, D, J and C references and assembled the aligned reads into CDR3 clonotypes, with quality filtering and error correction included. The tcR package in R was used for analysis of clonotype counts and gene usage diversity. For inspection of raw mapping reads, RNA-seq reads were mapped by STAR aligner version 2.5.3a onto GRCh37 of the human genome. To test how sequencing depth affects detected clonotypes, IR-seq fastq files were randomly downsampled with Seqtk 1.3. Through fastp at Q25 and MiXCR, TCRdb rebuilt clones from the public reads, retaining in-frame beta chains. Rows matching on CDR3 protein sequence are summarized as one entry with the most common DNA and genes. TCRdb, rather than the study authors, made the V and J calls. Counted in this sample were 85,000 or so distinct CDR3 sequences; approximately 13% of them appeared once. 15% of the sample rests with the top ten.

Per the germline V gene (reference sequence), LNHDA is the CDR1 and SQIVND is the CDR2. The CDR3 has 14 amino acids, counting the end cysteine and phenylalanine. Only the CDR3 part of the read is kept: 42 bases, read in frame from the first base. The paper's findings and limits, for the study overall: The correlation between IR-seq and RNA-seq shared clonotype proportions rose when single-read clonotypes were removed. The sorted CD138-negative fraction was not purified T cells but a mixed bone marrow immune population. Clonotypes were captured by IR-seq at much higher depth and more reliably than by RNA-seq, and smaller IR-seq throughput was sufficient for identification of most shared clonotypes. Single-read clonotypes made up 80% to 90% of clonotypes but only about 4% of total reads in IR-seq, compared with around 71% of clonotypes and roughly 49% of reads in RNA-seq.

This sequence uses TRBV19 and TRBJ2-5, and perhaps TRBD1 as D gene, on 8 matching bases. This sequence originates from a donor at least 40 years old with multiple myeloma. Sequencing was done on a sample of a population of CD138-negative cells sorted from bone marrow. The cell subset or site tag for this specimen amounts to: bone marrow mononuclear cells depleted of CD138+ plasma/myeloma cells by negative magnetic selection. The CDR3 protein is CASNPGGAGETLYF. The bases are TGTGCCAGCAATCCAGGGGGCGCGGGGGAGACCCTGTACTTC.